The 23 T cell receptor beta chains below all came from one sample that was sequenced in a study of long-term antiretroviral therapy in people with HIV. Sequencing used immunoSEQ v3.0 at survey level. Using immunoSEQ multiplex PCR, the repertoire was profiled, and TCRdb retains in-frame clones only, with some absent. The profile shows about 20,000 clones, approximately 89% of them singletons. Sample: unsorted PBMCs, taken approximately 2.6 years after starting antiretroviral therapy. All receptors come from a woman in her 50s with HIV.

CDR3 nucleotide sequence: TGTGCCAGCAGCGTAGGCAGTAGCGGATCCTACTACGAGCAGTACTTC. Translation: CASSVGSSGSYYEQYF. The rearrangement links TRBV9 to TRBJ2-7, with a weak D call TRBD2 (6 bases). Trimming took 0 bases from V and 3 from J, leaving 16 bases between them. This CDR3 is built from 16 residues. Per germline, CDR1 SGDLS and CDR2 YYNGEE.

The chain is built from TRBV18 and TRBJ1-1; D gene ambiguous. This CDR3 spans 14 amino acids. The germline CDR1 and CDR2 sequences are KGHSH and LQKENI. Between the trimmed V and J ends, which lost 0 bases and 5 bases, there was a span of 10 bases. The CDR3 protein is CASSPPGRVTEAFF. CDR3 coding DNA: TGTGCCAGCTCACCACCGGGGAGGGTAACTGAAGCTTTCTTT.

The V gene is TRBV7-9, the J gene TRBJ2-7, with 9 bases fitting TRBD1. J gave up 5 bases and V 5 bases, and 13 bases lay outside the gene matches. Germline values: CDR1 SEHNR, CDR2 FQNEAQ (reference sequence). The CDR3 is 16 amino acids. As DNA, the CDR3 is TGTGCCAGCAGCCCAACTACCGGGACAGGGATCCACGAGCAGTACTTC. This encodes CASSPTTGTGIHEQYF.

CDR3 sequence (DNA): TGTGCCAGCAGTACCGGGGGAGAGACCCAGTACTTC. Its protein is CASSTGGETQYF. This chain joins TRBV7-9 and TRBJ2-5; D possibly corresponds to TRBD2 (6 bases). CDR1 is SEHNR and CDR2 is FQNEAQ in the germline V gene (reference sequence). CDR3 size: 12 residues. Trimming took off 6 bases at V and 4 bases at J, with 9 bases between the two ends.

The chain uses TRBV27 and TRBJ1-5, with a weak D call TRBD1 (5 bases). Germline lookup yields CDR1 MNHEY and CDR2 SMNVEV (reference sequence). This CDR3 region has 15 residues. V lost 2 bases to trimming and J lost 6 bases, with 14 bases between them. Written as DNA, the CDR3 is TGTGCCAGCAGTTTAGGTGCAGGGTTGGGTCAGCCCCAGCATTTT. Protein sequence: CASSLGAGLGQPQHF.

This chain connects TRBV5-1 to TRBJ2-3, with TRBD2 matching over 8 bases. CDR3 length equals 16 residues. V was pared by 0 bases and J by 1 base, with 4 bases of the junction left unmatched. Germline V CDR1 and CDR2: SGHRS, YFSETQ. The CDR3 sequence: CASSLATGLGTDTQYF. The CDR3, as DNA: TGCGCCAGCAGCTTGGCCACGGGACTAGGCACAGATACGCAGTATTTT.

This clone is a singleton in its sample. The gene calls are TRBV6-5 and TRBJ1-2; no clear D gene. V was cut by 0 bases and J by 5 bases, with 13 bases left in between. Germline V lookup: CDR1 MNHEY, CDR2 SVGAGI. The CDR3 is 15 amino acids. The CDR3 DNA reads TGTGCCAGCAGTTACTCCGGAAACCCAGAGTATGGCTACACCTTC. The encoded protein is CASSYSGNPEYGYTF.

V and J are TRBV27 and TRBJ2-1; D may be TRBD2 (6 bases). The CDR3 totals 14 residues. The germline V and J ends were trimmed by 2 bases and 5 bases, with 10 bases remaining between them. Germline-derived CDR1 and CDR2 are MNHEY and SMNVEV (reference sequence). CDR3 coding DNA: TGTGCCAGCAGTTTAGGTAGCGGTGACAATGAGCAGTTCTTC. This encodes CASSLGSGDNEQFF.

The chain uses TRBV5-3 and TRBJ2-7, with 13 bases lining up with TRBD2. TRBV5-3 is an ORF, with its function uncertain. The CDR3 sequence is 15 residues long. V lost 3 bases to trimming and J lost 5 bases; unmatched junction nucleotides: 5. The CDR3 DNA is TGTGCCAGAAGCTACCGGACTAGCGGGAGTAACGAGCAGTACTTC. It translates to CARSYRTSGSNEQYF.

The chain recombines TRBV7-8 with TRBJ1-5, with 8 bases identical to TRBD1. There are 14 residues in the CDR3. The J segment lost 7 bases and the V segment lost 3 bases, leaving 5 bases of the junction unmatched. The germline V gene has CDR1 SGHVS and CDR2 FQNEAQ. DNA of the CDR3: TGTGCCAGCAGCTTGGGGGGGACAGGCCAGCCCCAGCATTTT. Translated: CASSLGGTGQPQHF.

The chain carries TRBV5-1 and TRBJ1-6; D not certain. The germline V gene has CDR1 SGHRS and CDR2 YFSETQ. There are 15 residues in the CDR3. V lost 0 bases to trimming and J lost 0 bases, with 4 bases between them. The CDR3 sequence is CASSLDSSYNSPLHF. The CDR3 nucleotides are TGCGCCAGCAGCTTGGACAGCTCCTATAATTCACCCCTCCACTTT.

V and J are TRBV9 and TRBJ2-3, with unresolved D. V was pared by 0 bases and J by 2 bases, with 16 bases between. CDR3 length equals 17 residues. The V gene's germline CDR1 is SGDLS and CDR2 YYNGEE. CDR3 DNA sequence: TGTGCCAGCAGCGTAGAAGGTGGGTCCGGGCACACAGATACGCAGTATTTT. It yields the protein CASSVEGGSGHTDTQYF.

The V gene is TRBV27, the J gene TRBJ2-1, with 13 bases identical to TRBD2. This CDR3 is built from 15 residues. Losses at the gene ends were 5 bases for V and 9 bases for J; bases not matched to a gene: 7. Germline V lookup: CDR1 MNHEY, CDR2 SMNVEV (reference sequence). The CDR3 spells CASSRGLAGVSEQFF. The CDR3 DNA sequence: TGTGCCAGCAGTAGAGGACTAGCGGGAGTTAGTGAGCAGTTCTTC.

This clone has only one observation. CDR3 in DNA: TGTGCCAGCAGTTGGGCAGGGACTAACACTGAAGCTTTCTTT. This codes for CASSWAGTNTEAFF. The chain employs TRBV6-6 and TRBJ1-1, with D perhaps matching TRBD1 (5 bases). The CDR3 is 14 amino acids. Trimming removed 4 bases at V and 2 bases at J, with 11 bases between. The germline V gene encodes CDR1 MNHNY and CDR2 SVGAGI (reference sequence).

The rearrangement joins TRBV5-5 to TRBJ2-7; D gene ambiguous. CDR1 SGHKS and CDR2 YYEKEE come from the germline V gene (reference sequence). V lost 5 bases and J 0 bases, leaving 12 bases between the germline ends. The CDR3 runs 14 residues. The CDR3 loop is CASSSEWISYEQYF. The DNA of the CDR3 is TGTGCCAGCAGTTCCGAGTGGATCTCCTACGAGCAGTACTTC.

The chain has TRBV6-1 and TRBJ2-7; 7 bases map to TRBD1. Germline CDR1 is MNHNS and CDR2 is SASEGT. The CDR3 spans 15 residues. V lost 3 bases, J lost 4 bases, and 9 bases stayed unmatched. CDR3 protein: CASSDAPGQLYEQYF. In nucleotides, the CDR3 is TGTGCCAGCAGTGACGCGCCGGGACAGTTATACGAGCAGTACTTC.

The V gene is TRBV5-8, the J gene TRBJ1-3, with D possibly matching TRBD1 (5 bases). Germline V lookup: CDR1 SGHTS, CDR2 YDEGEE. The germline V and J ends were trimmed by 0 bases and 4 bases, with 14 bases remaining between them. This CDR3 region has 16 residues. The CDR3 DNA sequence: TGTGCCAGCAGCTTGGTCCCAGGGCAAGTGGGAAACACCATATATTTT. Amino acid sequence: CASSLVPGQVGNTIYF.

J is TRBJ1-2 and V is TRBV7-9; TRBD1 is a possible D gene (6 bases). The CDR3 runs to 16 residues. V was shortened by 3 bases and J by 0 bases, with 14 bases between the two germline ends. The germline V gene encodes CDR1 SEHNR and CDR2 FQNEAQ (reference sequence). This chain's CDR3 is CASSFTPRDTNYGYTF. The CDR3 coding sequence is TGTGCCAGCAGCTTCACCCCCCGGGACACTAACTATGGCTACACCTTC.

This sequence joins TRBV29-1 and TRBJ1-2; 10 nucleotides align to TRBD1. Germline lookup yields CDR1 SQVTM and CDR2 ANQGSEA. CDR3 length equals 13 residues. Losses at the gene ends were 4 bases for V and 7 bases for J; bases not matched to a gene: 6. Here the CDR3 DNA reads TGCAGCGTTGTTTGGGACAGGGGCCCTGGCTACACCTTC. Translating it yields CSVVWDRGPGYTF.

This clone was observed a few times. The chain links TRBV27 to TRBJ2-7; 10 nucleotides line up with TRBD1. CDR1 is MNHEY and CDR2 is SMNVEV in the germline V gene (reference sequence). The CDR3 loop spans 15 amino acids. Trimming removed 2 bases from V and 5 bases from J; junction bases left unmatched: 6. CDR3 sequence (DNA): TGTGCCAGCAGTTTAGTCGGGACAGGGGCCAACGAGCAGTACTTC. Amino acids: CASSLVGTGANEQYF.

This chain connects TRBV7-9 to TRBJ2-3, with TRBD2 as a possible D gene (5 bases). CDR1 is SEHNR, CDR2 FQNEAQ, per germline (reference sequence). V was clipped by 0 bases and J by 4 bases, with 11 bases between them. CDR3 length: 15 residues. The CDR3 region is CASSLAVGDADTQYF. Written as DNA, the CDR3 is TGTGCCAGCAGCTTAGCCGTGGGAGATGCAGATACGCAGTATTTT.

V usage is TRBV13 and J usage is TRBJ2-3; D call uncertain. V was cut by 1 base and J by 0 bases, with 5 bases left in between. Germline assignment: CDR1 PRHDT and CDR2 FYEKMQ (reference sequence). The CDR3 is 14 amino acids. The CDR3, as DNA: TGTGCCAGCAGCTTAGAGGGCAGCACAGATACGCAGTATTTT. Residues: CASSLEGSTDTQYF.

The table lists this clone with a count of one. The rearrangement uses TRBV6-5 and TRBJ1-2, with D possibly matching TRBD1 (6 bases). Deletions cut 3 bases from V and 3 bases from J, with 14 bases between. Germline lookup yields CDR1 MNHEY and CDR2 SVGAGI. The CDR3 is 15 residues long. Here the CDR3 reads CASSYQGPGYYGYTF. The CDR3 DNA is TGTGCCAGCAGTTATCAGGGGCCGGGATACTATGGCTACACCTTC.